This T cell receptor (beta chain) was recovered during a study of CD8 T cells in Susac syndrome. This CDR3 contains 15 residues. V was trimmed by 0 bases and J by 1 base, leaving 9 bases between them. Germline-derived CDR1 and CDR2 are LNHDA and SQIVND (reference sequence). RNA totalling roughly 0.45 to 1 ug underwent reverse transcription with random hexamers. MiXCR, applied by TCRdb to the immunoSEQ multiplex PCR reads, yields one record per CDR3 protein. The profile covers fewer than 350,000 distinct CDR3 sequences, with about 82% appearing a single time and 0.2% to 0.25% taken by the ten largest.

The gene calls are TRBV19 and TRBJ1-1; D is uncertain. This clonotype originated in a human donor with multiple sclerosis. The sample was CD8+ T cells from PBMCs. Written as DNA, the CDR3 is TGTGCCAGTAGTATAGAATTGACCACGAACACTGAAGCTTTCTTT. It yields the protein CASSIELTTNTEAFF.